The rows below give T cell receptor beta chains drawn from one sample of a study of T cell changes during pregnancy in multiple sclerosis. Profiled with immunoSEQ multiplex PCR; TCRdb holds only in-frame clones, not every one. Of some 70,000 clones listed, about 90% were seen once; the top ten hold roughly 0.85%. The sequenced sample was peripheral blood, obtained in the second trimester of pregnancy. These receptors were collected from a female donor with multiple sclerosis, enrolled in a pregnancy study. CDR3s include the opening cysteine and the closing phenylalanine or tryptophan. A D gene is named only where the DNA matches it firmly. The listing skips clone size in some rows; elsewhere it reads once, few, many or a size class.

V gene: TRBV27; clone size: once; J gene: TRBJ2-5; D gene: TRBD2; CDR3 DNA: TGTGCCAGCAGTGACAGCGGGGGGACCCAGTACTTC; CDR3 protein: CASSDSGGTQYF
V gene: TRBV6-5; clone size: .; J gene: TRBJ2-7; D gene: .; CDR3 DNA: TGTGCCAGCAGACGGGATAACTACGAGCAGTACTTC; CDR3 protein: CASRRDNYEQYF
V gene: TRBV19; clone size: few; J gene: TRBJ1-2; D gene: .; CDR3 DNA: TGTGCCAGTAGTATCGCCGAGGGCTACACCTTC; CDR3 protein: CASSIAEGYTF
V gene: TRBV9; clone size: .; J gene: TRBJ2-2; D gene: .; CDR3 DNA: TGTGCCAGCAGCGTCCTAGGGAACACCGGGGAGCTGTTTTTT; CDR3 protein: CASSVLGNTGELFF
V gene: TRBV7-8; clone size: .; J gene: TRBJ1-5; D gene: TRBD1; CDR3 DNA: TGTGCCAGCGGAACTCTACCTTGGGGACAGAAAAGTAATCAGCCCCAGCATTTT; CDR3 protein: CASGTLPWGQKSNQPQHF
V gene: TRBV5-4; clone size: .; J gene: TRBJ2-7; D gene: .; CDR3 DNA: TGTGCCAGCAGTACCCGTAGGGGCTCCTACGAGCAGTACTTC; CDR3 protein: CASSTRRGSYEQYF
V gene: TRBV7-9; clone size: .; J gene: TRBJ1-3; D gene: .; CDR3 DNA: TGTGCCAGCAGCTTTAGGGGTGGAAACACCATATATTTT; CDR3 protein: CASSFRGGNTIYF
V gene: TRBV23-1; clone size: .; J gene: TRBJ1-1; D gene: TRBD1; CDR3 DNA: TGCGCCAGCAGTCAAGAGGGACAGGGGGGCACTGAAGCTTTCTTT; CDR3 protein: CASSQEGQGGTEAFF
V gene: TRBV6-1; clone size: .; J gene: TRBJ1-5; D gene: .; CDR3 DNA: TGTGCCAGCAGTGAAGCAAGGGGGAATCAGCCCCAGCATTTT; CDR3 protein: CASSEARGNQPQHF
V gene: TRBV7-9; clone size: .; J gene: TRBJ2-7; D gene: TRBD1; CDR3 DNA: TGTGCCAGCAGCTCCACACAGGGGATACCCTACGAGCAGTACTTC; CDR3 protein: CASSSTQGIPYEQYF
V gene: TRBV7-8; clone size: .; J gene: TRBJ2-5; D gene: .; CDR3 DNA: TGTGCCAGCAGCTTGACTCTTTTAGAGACCCAGTACTTC; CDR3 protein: CASSLTLLETQYF
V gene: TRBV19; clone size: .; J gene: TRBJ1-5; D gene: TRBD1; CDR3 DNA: TGTGCCAGTAGTAACCCACAGGGGGGGTATAGCAATCAGCCCCAGCATTTT; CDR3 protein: CASSNPQGGYSNQPQHF
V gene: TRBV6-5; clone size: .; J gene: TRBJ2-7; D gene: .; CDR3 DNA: TGTGCCAGCAGCCCCAGGGTTCGGAACGAGCAGTACTTC; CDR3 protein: CASSPRVRNEQYF
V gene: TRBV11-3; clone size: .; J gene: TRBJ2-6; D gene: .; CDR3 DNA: TGTGCCAGCAGCAGTACAGGTTCTGGGGCCAACGTCCTGACTTTC; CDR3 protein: CASSSTGSGANVLTF
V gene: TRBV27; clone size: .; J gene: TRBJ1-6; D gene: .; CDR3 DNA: TGTGCCAGCAGTTTATCTGAGGGGGAAGGGTATAATTCACCCCTCCACTTT; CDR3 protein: CASSLSEGEGYNSPLHF
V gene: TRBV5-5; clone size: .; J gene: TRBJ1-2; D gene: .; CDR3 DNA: TGTGCCAGCAGCCCCCCAGGGAACTATGGCTACACCTTC; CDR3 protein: CASSPPGNYGYTF
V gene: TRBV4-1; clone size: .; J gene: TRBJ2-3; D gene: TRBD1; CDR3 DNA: TGCGCCAGCAGCCACGACAGGGGATCGGGCTATAGGACAGATACGCAGTATTTT; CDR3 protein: CASSHDRGSGYRTDTQYF
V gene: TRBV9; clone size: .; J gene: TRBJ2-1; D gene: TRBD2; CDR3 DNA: TGTGCCAGCAGCGTATTTACGGGGGGGTCCTATGAGCAGTTCTTC; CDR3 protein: CASSVFTGGSYEQFF
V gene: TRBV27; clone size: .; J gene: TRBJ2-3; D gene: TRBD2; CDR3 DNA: TGTGCCAGCAGCCTAAGCGGGGGGAGCACAGATACGCAGTATTTT; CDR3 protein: CASSLSGGSTDTQYF
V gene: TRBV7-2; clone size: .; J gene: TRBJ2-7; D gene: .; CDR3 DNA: TGTGCCAGCAGCTTGGACCGGGGGACTTACGAGCAGTACTTC; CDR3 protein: CASSLDRGTYEQYF
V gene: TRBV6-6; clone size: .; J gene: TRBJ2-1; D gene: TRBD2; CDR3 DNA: TGTGCCAGCACACTCGGACTAGCGGGGGGGCACAATGAGCAGTTCTTC; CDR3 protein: CASTLGLAGGHNEQFF
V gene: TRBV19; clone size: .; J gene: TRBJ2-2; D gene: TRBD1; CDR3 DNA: TGTGCCAGTAGTTTTCGCCCCCGGACAGGGGGCGTCCGTGGGGCCGGGGAGCTGTTTTTT; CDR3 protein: CASSFRPRTGGVRGAGELFF
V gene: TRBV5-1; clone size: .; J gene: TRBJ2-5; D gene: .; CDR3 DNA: TGCGCCAGCAGCTTGACAGGGCTCCAAGAGACCCAGTACTTC; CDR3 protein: CASSLTGLQETQYF
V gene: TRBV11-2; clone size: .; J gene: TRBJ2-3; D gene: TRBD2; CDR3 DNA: TGTGCCAGCAGGGTGACGGGGGGTACAGATACGCAGTATTTT; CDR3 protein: CASRVTGGTDTQYF
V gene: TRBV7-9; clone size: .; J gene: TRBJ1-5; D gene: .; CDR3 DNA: TGTGCCAGCAGCTTCGGCCGGGGGGGTCCAGCTCAGCCCCAGCATTTT; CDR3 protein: CASSFGRGGPAQPQHF
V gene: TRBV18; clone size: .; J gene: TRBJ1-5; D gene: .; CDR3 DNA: TGTGCCAGCTCACAAACCTCCGGGATCTTGGGCAATCAGCCCCAGCATTTT; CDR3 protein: CASSQTSGILGNQPQHF
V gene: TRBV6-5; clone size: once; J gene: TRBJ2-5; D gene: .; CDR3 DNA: TGTGCCAGCAGCGGGAATGGGGTTGGGGAGACCCAGTACTTC; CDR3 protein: CASSGNGVGETQYF
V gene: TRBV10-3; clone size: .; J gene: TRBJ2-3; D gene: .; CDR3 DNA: TGTGCCATCAGGACAGAGAGCACAGATACGCAGTATTTT; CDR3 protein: CAIRTESTDTQYF
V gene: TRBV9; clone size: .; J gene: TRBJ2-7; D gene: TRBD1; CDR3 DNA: TGTGCCAGCAGCGAGGGCGGTGGACAGGGGGCCTACGAGCAGTACTTC; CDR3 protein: CASSEGGGQGAYEQYF
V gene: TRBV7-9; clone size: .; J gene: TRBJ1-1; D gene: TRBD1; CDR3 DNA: TGTGCCAGCAGCTCGACAGGGGCGGAGAACACTGAAGCTTTCTTT; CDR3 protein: CASSSTGAENTEAFF
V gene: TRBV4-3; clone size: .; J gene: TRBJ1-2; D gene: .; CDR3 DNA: TGCGCCAGCAGCCAAGATATGGGCAGGTACTATGGCTACACCTTC; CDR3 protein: CASSQDMGRYYGYTF
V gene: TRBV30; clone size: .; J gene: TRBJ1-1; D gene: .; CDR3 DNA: TGTGCCTGGAGTCGGGGGGGGAACACTGAAGCTTTCTTT; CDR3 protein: CAWSRGGNTEAFF
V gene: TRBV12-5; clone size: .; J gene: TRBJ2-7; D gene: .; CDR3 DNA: TGTGCTAGTGGGGCTTTAGCGGGGACAGCCTACGAGCAGTACTTC; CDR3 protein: CASGALAGTAYEQYF
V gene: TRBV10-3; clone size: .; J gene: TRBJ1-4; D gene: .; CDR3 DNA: TGTGCCATCAGCAGACTTCTGCGTAGGGAAAAACTGTTTTTT; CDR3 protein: CAISRLLRREKLFF
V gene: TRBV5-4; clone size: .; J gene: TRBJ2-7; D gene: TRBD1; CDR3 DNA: TGTGCCAGCAGCTTAATTGGGACAGGGGGTTACGAGCAGTACTTC; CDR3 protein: CASSLIGTGGYEQYF
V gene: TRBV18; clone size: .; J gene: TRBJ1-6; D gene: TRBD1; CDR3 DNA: TGTGCCAGCTCGACGACAGGGTGGGGTTCACCCCTCCACTTT; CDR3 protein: CASSTTGWGSPLHF
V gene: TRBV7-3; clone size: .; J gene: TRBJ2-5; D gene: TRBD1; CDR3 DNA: TGTGCCAGCAGCTTCGGGACAGGGGGCGCGGATAGAGAGACCCAGTACTTC; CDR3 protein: CASSFGTGGADRETQYF
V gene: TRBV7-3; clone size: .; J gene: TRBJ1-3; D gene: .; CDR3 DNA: TGTGCCAGCAGCCCTGCCGGGGGACGGGGCTCTGGAAACACCATATATTTT; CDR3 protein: CASSPAGGRGSGNTIYF
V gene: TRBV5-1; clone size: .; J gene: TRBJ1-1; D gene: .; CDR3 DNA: TGCGCCAGCAGCTTAGGGCAGGGAGGCACTGAAGCTTTCTTT; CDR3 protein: CASSLGQGGTEAFF
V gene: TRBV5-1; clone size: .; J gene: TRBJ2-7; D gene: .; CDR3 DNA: TGCGCCAGCAGCCAGGGATCCTACGAGCAGTACTTC; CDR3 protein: CASSQGSYEQYF
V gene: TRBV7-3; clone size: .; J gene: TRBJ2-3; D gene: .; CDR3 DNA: TGTGCCAGCAGCTTAGCGGGGTACACAGATACGCAGTATTTT; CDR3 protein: CASSLAGYTDTQYF
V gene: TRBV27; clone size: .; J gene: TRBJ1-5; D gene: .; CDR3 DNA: TGTGCCAGCAGTCCCCAGGGCCCCAGCAATCAGCCCCAGCATTTT; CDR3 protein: CASSPQGPSNQPQHF
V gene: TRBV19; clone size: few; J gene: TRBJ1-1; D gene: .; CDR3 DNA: TGTGCCAGTAGGTGGGGAGTGAACACTGAAGCTTTCTTT; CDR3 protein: CASRWGVNTEAFF